This T cell receptor (beta chain) was sequenced during a study of blood T cell repertoires in COVID-19. Method: immunoSEQ multiplex PCR; TCRdb's copy keeps in-frame clones and lacks some. The sample has some 220,000 clones, approximately 81% seen once. Trimming removed 6 bases at V and 0 bases at J, with 8 bases between. The CDR3 has 13 amino acids. CDR1 MNHEY and CDR2 SMNVEV come from the germline V gene (reference sequence). The chain uses TRBV27 and TRBJ1-1, with D possibly being TRBD1 (5 bases). The TCR sequence derives from a man aged 50 to 60 who had recovered from COVID-19. The sequenced sample was peripheral blood. CDR3 protein: CASSSTVNTEAFF. CDR3 in DNA: TGTGCCAGCAGCTCGACAGTGAACACTGAAGCTTTCTTT.